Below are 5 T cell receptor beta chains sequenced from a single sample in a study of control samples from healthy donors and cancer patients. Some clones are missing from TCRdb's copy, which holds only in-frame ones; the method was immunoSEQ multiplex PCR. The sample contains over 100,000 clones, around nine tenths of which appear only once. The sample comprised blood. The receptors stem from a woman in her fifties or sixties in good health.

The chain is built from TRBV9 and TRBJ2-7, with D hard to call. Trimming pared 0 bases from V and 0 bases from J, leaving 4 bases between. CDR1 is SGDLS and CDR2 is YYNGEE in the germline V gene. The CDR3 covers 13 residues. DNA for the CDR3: TGTGCCAGCAGCGTAGGGTCCTCCTACGAGCAGTACTTC. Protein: CASSVGSSYEQYF. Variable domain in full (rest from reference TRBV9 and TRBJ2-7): DSGVTQTPKHLITATGQRVTLRCSPRSGDLSVYWYQQSLDQGLQFLIQYYNGEERAKGNILERFSAQQFPDLHSELNLSSLELGDSALYFCASSVGSSYEQYFGPGTRLTVT.

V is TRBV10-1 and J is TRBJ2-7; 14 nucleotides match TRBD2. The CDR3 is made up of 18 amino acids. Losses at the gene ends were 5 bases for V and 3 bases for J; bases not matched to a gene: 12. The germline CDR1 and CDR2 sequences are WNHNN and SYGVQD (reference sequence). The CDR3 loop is CASSSRLAGGPVDYEQYV. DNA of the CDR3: TGCGCCAGCAGTTCACGACTAGCGGGAGGGCCGGTGGACTACGAGCAGTACGTC.

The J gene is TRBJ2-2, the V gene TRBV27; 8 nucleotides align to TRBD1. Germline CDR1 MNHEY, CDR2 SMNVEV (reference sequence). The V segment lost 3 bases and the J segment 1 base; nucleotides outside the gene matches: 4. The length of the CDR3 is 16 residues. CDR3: CASSFLDRVNTGELFF. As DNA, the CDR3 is TGTGCCAGCAGTTTCCTGGACAGGGTGAACACCGGGGAGCTGTTTTTT.

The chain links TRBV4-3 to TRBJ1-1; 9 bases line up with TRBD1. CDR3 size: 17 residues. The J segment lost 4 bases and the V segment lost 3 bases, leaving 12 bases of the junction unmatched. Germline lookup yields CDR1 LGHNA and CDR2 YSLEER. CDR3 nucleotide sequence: TGCGCCAGCAGCCAGAGTACTAAGAGGGACAGGGCCACTGAAGCTTTCTTT. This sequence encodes CASSQSTKRDRATEAFF.

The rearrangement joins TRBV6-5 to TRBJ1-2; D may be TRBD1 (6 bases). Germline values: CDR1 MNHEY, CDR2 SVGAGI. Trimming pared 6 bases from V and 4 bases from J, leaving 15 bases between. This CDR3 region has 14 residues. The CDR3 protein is CASSRGTQVYGYTF. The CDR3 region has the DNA TGTGCCAGCAGCAGAGGGACACAAGTCTATGGCTACACCTTC.